The text below deals with one T cell receptor (beta chain). The data were obtained in a study of T cell changes during pregnancy in multiple sclerosis. Sequencing was performed with immunoSEQ multiplex PCR; in TCRdb, only in-frame clones are kept and a portion is missing. The sample consists of 65,000 or so clones, roughly 87% of them appearing once. Trimming took 10 bases from V and 0 from J, leaving 10 bases between them. The CDR3 is made up of 13 amino acids. The germline CDR1 and CDR2 sequences are MNHNS and SASEGT. The clonotype originates from a female donor in good health, enrolled as a control in a pregnancy study. The source material was peripheral blood, sampled in the second trimester of pregnancy. The chain joins TRBV6-1 to TRBJ1-5; D call uncertain. In DNA form, the CDR3 reads TGTGCCATACAGCCCCCTAGCAATCAGCCCCAGCATTTT. Amino acids: CAIQPPSNQPQHF.